This entry is about one TCR beta chain. What it binds is unknown. TCRdb recomputed calls from the 5' RACE reads with MiXCR, one row per CDR3 protein. The repertoire includes roughly 310,000 distinct CDR3 sequences, over 8% of them detected once, and roughly 18% sits in the top ten. The data stem from a study of T cells after yellow fever vaccination. Points from the study as a whole: The secondary response was weaker, and its peak arrived faster, on day 5 versus 15.

The CDR3 loop spans 13 amino acids. The V gene's germline CDR1 is ENHRY and CDR2 SYGVKD. V was clipped by 7 bases and J by 0 bases, with 9 bases between them. V and J are TRBV10-3 and TRBJ1-1; perhaps TRBD1 as D (5 bases). The specimen was PBMCs, collected on the day of the first yellow fever vaccination. The sequence derives from a man younger than 30 who received the YFV17D yellow fever vaccine. CDR3 amino acids: CAIKEGLNTEAFF. For the CDR3, the DNA is TGTGCCATCAAAGAGGGACTGAACACTGAAGCTTTCTTT.